This paragraph reports one T cell receptor beta chain. Antigen: not known. The data were obtained in a study of T cells in Graves' hyperthyroidism and ophthalmopathy. The overall study: Before any treatment, at initial diagnosis, peripheral blood was collected.

General observations from the study: With a median lead of around 6.7 months before onset, the model predicted ophthalmopathy.

Using RNA transcripts as the source, TCR beta CDR3 regions were amplified. HTBI primers were used for first-round RT-PCR of the TCR CDR3. MiXCR was run by TCRdb on the multiplex PCR reads, yielding one entry per CDR3 protein. This table has some 490,000 distinct CDR3 sequences, approximately 23% appearing once. Uncontrolled infection, other autoimmune disease, pregnancy or lactation disqualified patients from enrolment. Diagnosis relied on clinical symptoms, serum thyroxine and TRAb, thyroid ultrasound and orbital computed tomography. This CDR3 spans 17 amino acids. V was clipped by 5 bases and J by 7 bases; unmatched bases: 17. CDR1 is SGHAT, CDR2 FQNNGV, per germline.

This clonotype was obtained from a woman between 65 and 79 years old with Graves' ophthalmopathy. The sequenced sample consisted of blood. V usage is TRBV11-2 and J usage is TRBJ2-5; TRBD2 matches 9 bases. The CDR3 region has the DNA TGTGCCAGCAGCCAACGGCGGGGCGGGAGGGCGAGGGGGACCCAGTACTTC. Encoded protein: CASSQRRGGRARGTQYF.